The subject of this entry is one T cell receptor (beta chain). Its antigen is currently not known. Likely a read error: the CDR3 ends without its conserved phenylalanine or tryptophan. This record belongs to a study of CD8+CD57+ T cells in acquired aplastic anemia (dated by TCRdb to the late 2010s). General notes on the study: A mean of roughly 2.9 ug of DNA, ranging from about 0.17 to 30 ug, was extracted from sorted CD4+ and CD8+ cells. CD8+CD57+ expansion was defined as a frequency above the mean frequency observed in healthy subjects.

The patients picked for sequencing were ones in whom flow cytometry had shown an expansion of CD8+CD57+ cells. All patients had severe acquired aplastic anemia diagnosed by International Study of Aplastic Anemia and Agranulocytosis and Camitta criteria. Patients had received no therapy at the time of blood sampling. TCR repertoires of sorted CD4+ and CD8+ blood T cells from severe aplastic anemia patients and healthy subjects were deep-sequenced in the study. Patients were enrolled under clinicaltrials.gov protocols 00001620, 01623167, 00001397, 00071045, 00081523 and 00961064 in the USA. Ficoll-Paque density gradient centrifugation was used to isolate peripheral blood mononuclear cells. CD4+ and CD8+ T cells were sorted by FACS or magnetic beads before DNA extraction. The CDR3 contains 16 residues when both ends are counted. This entry keeps only the CDR3 DNA: 48 bases, framed from base 1. V loses 0 bases, J loses 4 bases, and the germline ends lie 12 bases apart. CDR1 is given as MNHEY and CDR2 as SVGAGI, both from the germline V gene.

What the authors observed across the whole study: Around 30 CD8+ CDR3 sequences were shared between patients and controls but appeared highly expressed in patients and within their immunodominant clones. CD8+ Simpson's diversity did not differ significantly between patients and healthy controls (P=0.060).

Genomic DNA served as template for TCR beta VDJ combination and CDR3 sequence profiling. An Illumina HiSeq 2000 was used for TCR repertoire sequencing. The published analysis was carried out like this. TRBV/TRBJ rearrangement plots, CDR3 size and DJ length profiles, and Simpson's diversity index were used to assess repertoires. The immunodominant clone was defined as the most abundant DNA sequence in deep sequencing data. CDR3 amino acid sequences were screened for sharing across subjects and compared with published repertoires and the VDJdb database. TCRdb reprocessed the public reads (quality trimming at Q25 with fastp, clone calling with MiXCR) and kept in-frame beta chains. Merged by CDR3 protein, the rows form single entries marked with the most common genes and DNA. None of the V and J calls come from the authors' own analysis; TCRdb made them. In this sample the table shows 130,000 or so distinct CDR3 sequences, approximately 36% of which occur a single time. Of the sample, over 2% is held by the ten largest clones.

The sequencing input was sorted CD4+, CD8+, or CD8+CD57+ T cells (not recorded which) from PBMCs. The V and J genes are TRBV6-5 and TRBJ2-2, and TRBD1 may be the D gene, going by 5 matching bases. This receptor was obtained from a human donor with aplastic anemia. The nucleotides read TGTGCCAGCAGTTACTCGATAAGACAGATCACCGGGGAGCTGTTTTCT. Its coded protein is CASSYSIRQITGELFS.